This T cell receptor (beta chain) was captured in a study of beta chain features in type 1 diabetes. About the study: 107,917,701 sorted cells were examined across all samples. Study observations and caveats: Whether HLA type affects TCRB rearrangement stayed undetermined in the present work. Insertions at VDJ junctions were less frequent in type 1 diabetes patients. These patients also deleted more nucleotides at the same junctions. Moderately but significantly shorter TCRB CDR3s were found in Type 1 diabetes patients in all four CD4+ subsets.

Since all of the isolated RNA was reverse transcribed, expressed TCRB transcripts were what got sequenced. The data were produced by immunoSEQ multiplex PCR, yet TCRdb's version contains in-frame clones alone and is incomplete. The table records hundreds of thousands of clones, 13% of them present only once. There are a few counts of this clone. Its antigen is unknown. Material: naive CD4+ T cells from blood. The sequence was obtained from a man aged 18-30 years with type 1 diabetes.

The CDR3 region is CASSPRLTGSEAFF. As DNA, the CDR3 is TGTGCCAGCTCACCGCGCCTGACAGGGTCTGAAGCTTTCTTT. This chain joins TRBV18 and TRBJ1-1; 7 bases map to TRBD1. J was trimmed by 6 bases and V by 3 bases; bases with no gene match: 7. Germline V lookup: CDR1 KGHSH, CDR2 LQKENI. The CDR3 is 14 residues long.